Each of the 21 T cell receptor beta chains below was sequenced from the same sample in a study of blood T cell repertoires in COVID-19. This table comes from immunoSEQ multiplex PCR, and its TCRdb copy is limited to in-frame clones, with some not included. The sample holds more than 200,000 clones; around four fifths are singletons and the top ten take roughly 2.7%. The specimen sequenced was peripheral blood. The receptors stem from a woman between 35 and 50 years old with active or convalescent COVID-19.

The rearrangement joins TRBV30 to TRBJ2-1; 8 bases fit TRBD2. J gave up 2 bases and V 3 bases, and 3 bases lay outside the gene matches. Germline lookup yields CDR1 GTSNPN and CDR2 SVGIG (reference sequence). This CDR3 comprises 14 residues. The CDR3 loop reads CAWSAGLAYNEQFF. The CDR3 nucleotides are TGTGCCTGGAGCGCGGGACTAGCCTACAATGAGCAGTTCTTC.

This clone came up a few times. The V gene is TRBV29-1, the J gene TRBJ1-6, with D perhaps matching TRBD1 (5 bases). Germline CDR1 SQVTM, CDR2 ANQGSEA. The CDR3 covers 14 residues. Trimming took off 7 bases at V and 8 bases at J, with 18 bases between the two ends. The CDR3 spells CSARSGRRDSPLHF. The CDR3 DNA follows: TGCAGCGCCCGATCAGGGCGTAGGGATTCACCCCTCCACTTT.

The V call is TRBV14, the J call TRBJ1-2; possibly TRBD1 for D (5 bases). This CDR3 contains 14 residues. V dropped 6 bases and J dropped 0 bases, with 11 bases sitting between them. From germline, CDR1 is SGHDN and CDR2 FVKESK. The DNA of the CDR3 is TGTGCCAGCAGGCCCGACAGTTCTAACTATGGCTACACCTTC. Translating it yields CASRPDSSNYGYTF.

The CDR3 region has the DNA TGTGCCAGCAGTTACCTTGTGGGACAGGGATCAGATACGCAGTATTTT. It translates to CASSYLVGQGSDTQYF. This chain links TRBV6-6 with TRBJ2-3, with 9 positions matching TRBD1. The V gene end was trimmed by 2 bases and the J gene end by 4 bases; junction bases not matched to a gene: 7. The CDR3 has 16 residues. Germline loops: CDR1 MNHNY, CDR2 SVGAGI (reference sequence).

The chain employs TRBV3-1 (or the pseudogene TRBV3-2) and TRBJ2-5, with 9 bases identical to TRBD2. The V gene end was trimmed by 0 bases and the J gene end by 8 bases; junction bases not matched to a gene: 10. The CDR3 length is 16 residues. Germline V gene data show CDR1 as LGHDT and CDR2 as YNNKEL (reference sequence). The CDR3 sequence: CASSQDNNLAGFTQYF. The CDR3 nucleotides are TGTGCCAGCAGCCAAGATAATAATCTAGCGGGGTTTACCCAGTACTTC.

V gene TRBV6-5 combines with J gene TRBJ1-2; TRBD1 matches at 9 bases. The CDR3 length is 16 residues. J was trimmed by 6 bases and V by 1 base; bases with no gene match: 9. Germline loops: CDR1 MNHEY, CDR2 SVGAGI. The CDR3 here is CASSYYPGTGNHGYTF. CDR3 coding DNA: TGTGCCAGCAGTTACTACCCCGGGACAGGGAATCATGGCTACACCTTC.

This chain connects TRBV2 to TRBJ2-5; D gene uncertain. Germline V gives CDR1 SNHLY, CDR2 FYNNEI. The V and J ends lost 3 bases and 2 bases respectively, with 7 bases between them. The CDR3 covers 13 residues. Here the CDR3 reads CASSESLQETQYF. For the CDR3, the DNA is TGTGCCAGCAGTGAGTCTCTTCAAGAGACCCAGTACTTC. Full variable domain (rest looked up from reference TRBV2 and TRBJ2-5): EPEVTQTPSHQVTQMGQEVILRCVPISNHLYFYWYRQILGQKVEFLVSFYNNEISEKSEIFDDQFSVERPDGSNFTLKIRSTKLEDSAMYFCASSESLQETQYFGPGTRLLVL.

The gene calls are TRBV7-2 and TRBJ2-7, with a tentative D call TRBD1 (5 bases). The germline V gene encodes CDR1 SGHTA and CDR2 FQGNSA. V lost 5 bases to trimming and J lost 6 bases, with 17 bases between them. The CDR3 loop spans 14 amino acids. This CDR3 reads CASSPRPQGGEQYF. CDR3 bases: TGTGCCAGCAGCCCGAGACCGCAGGGCGGCGAGCAGTACTTC.

This clone was detected a few times. The rearrangement joins TRBV6-5 to TRBJ2-2, with 7 bases lining up with TRBD1. Trimming took 4 bases from V and 4 from J; bases not matched to a gene: 3. Germline CDR1 and CDR2: MNHEY and SVGAGI. CDR3 length: 14 amino acids. This CDR3 reads CASSSTGATGELFF. DNA of the CDR3: TGTGCCAGCAGTTCCACAGGGGCCACCGGGGAGCTGTTTTTT.

The chain uses TRBV5-1 and TRBJ2-3; TRBD1 matches at 8 bases. The junction had 2 bases not matched to a gene; V was cut back by 2 bases and J by 0 bases. Germline values: CDR1 SGHRS, CDR2 YFSETQ. The CDR3 runs 15 residues. The CDR3 reads CASSFRTGSTDTQYF. DNA of the CDR3: TGCGCCAGCAGCTTCCGGACAGGGAGCACAGATACGCAGTATTTT.

CDR3 DNA sequence: TGTGCCAGCATTGGGGCCTCGGTTCCCTACGAGCAGTACTTC. Amino acids: CASIGASVPYEQYF. The chain carries TRBV6-5 and TRBJ2-7; a possible D gene is TRBD1 (5 bases). The CDR3 is 14 amino acids. Germline CDR1 is MNHEY and CDR2 is SVGAGI. V was pared by 7 bases and J by 2 bases, with 15 bases between.

The genes are TRBV27 and TRBJ1-5; D not resolved. The germline V gene encodes CDR1 MNHEY and CDR2 SMNVEV (reference sequence). The CDR3 is 16 amino acids. V shed 4 bases and J shed 4 bases, with 17 bases lying between them. CDR3: CASSSGDNWGNQPQHF. In DNA form, the CDR3 reads TGTGCCAGCAGTTCCGGGGATAACTGGGGAAATCAGCCCCAGCATTTT.

Comments on this clone: The sample contains more than one DNA sequence encoding this CDR3. This rearrangement joins TRBV19 to TRBJ1-5; 9 positions agree with TRBD1. This CDR3 comprises 15 residues. Trimming cost V 3 bases and J 2 bases; bases outside gene matches: 2. Per the germline V gene, CDR1 is LNHDA and CDR2 is SQIVND (reference sequence). CDR3 residues: CASSITGGGNQPQHF. DNA for the CDR3: TGTGCCAGTAGTATTACAGGGGGCGGCAATCAGCCCCAGCATTTT. The variable domain in full, with the rest retrieved from reference TRBV19 and TRBJ1-5, is DGGITQSPKYLFRKEGQNVTLSCEQNLNHDAMYWYRQDPGQGLRLIYYSQIVNDFQKGDIAEGYSVSREKKESFPLTVTSAQKNPTAFYLCASSITGGGNQPQHFGDGTRLSIL.

This clone showed up just once. The chain has TRBV28 and TRBJ2-1; TRBD2 agrees at 14 bases. This CDR3 spans 15 amino acids. V gave up 7 bases and J gave up 10 bases; unmatched junction bases: 9. CDR1 is MDHEN, CDR2 SYDVKM, per germline. CDR3 bases: TGTGCCAGCACCATCCTGGGACTAGCGGGGGCCGAGCAGTTCTTC. It encodes CASTILGLAGAEQFF.

The J gene is TRBJ1-1, the V gene TRBV7-9, with 8 positions matching TRBD1. Looked up from germline, CDR1 is SEHNR and CDR2 is FQNEAQ (reference sequence). V lost 6 bases and J lost 6; bases outside the gene matches: 18. The CDR3 length is 17 residues. This chain's CDR3 is CASSNGAGQGGRAEAFF. DNA for the CDR3: TGTGCCAGCAGTAATGGAGCAGGACAGGGAGGGAGGGCTGAAGCTTTCTTT.

This clone appeared once. This chain links TRBV24-1 with TRBJ2-5; the match to TRBD2 covers 14 bases. This CDR3 region has 17 residues. The germline V gene has CDR1 KGHDR and CDR2 SFDVKD. V shed 2 bases, J shed 5 bases, and the junction held 6 bases outside the gene matches. The CDR3 region is CATSDSTSGRAGETQYF. The CDR3 DNA is TGTGCCACCAGTGATTCGACTAGCGGGAGGGCCGGGGAGACCCAGTACTTC.

The V and J genes are TRBV3-1 (or the pseudogene TRBV3-2) and TRBJ1-3, with no clear D. Deletions cut 0 bases from V and 1 base from J, with 7 bases between. Germline values: CDR1 LGHDT, CDR2 YNNKEL (reference sequence). The CDR3 sequence is 15 residues long. In DNA form, the CDR3 reads TGTGCCAGCAGCCAAGAGGCGGTATCTGGAAACACCATATATTTT. Protein: CASSQEAVSGNTIYF.

The chain carries TRBV11-2 and TRBJ1-2; no clear D gene. V was clipped by 6 bases and J by 3 bases, with 14 bases between them. This CDR3 contains 14 residues. Per germline, CDR1 SGHAT and CDR2 FQNNGV. CDR3 coding DNA: TGTGCCAGCAGGTCTTCCATGTCAGACTATGGCTACACCTTC. Amino acids: CASRSSMSDYGYTF.

This sequence joins TRBV7-9 and TRBJ2-1; 11 bases line up with TRBD2. The germline V gene encodes CDR1 SEHNR and CDR2 FQNEAQ (reference sequence). This CDR3 spans 16 amino acids. With V trimmed by 5 bases and J by 2 bases, 5 bases remained unmatched. CDR3 DNA: TGTGCCAGCAGCCCGATAGCGGGAGGGCCCTACAATGAGCAGTTCTTC. Translation: CASSPIAGGPYNEQFF.

J is TRBJ1-2 and V is TRBV5-1, with 8 bases lining up with TRBD1. There are 16 residues in the CDR3. V was clipped by 2 bases and J by 2 bases; unmatched bases: 8. Germline CDR1 and CDR2: SGHRS and YFSETQ. CDR3: CASSLGPGGPNYGYTF. Here the CDR3 DNA reads TGCGCCAGCAGCTTAGGGCCAGGGGGCCCCAACTATGGCTACACCTTC.

V is TRBV7-9 and J is TRBJ2-3; 9 nucleotides match TRBD2. The CDR3 covers 16 residues. Germline trimming cut 5 bases from V and 5 bases from J; bases unmatched to any gene: 11. Per germline, CDR1 SEHNR and CDR2 FQNEAQ (reference sequence). The CDR3 DNA reads as TGTGCCAGCAGCCGAAGGCGCGGGGGGGCTCAAGATACGCAGTATTTT. This sequence encodes CASSRRRGGAQDTQYF.